This TCR beta chain appears in the sequencing data of a study of PD-1 blockade in classical Hodgkin lymphoma. Study in general: Intravenous nivolumab at 3 mg/kg was given to patients every 2 weeks.

The time point was: cycle 4 day 1 (C4D1), after about 6 weeks of nivolumab. Each of the patients experienced relapse following autologous stem cell transplantation, and their brentuximab vedotin exposure differed. Magnetic depletion of unwanted cells isolated CD4+ T cells from thawed PBMCs. Study-wide findings and caveats: At baseline, newly diagnosed patients reportedly showed less TCR diversity than healthy donors. Why the repertoires differ is still unclear, perhaps disease activity or prior therapy.

The table came from immunoSEQ multiplex PCR; TCRdb's copy has only in-frame clones and leaves some out. This table holds around 9,800 clones, 75% found once. A word on this clone: Antigen specificity is unknown.

Here the sequenced sample was CD4+ T cells from blood, taken before the fourth cycle of nivolumab. This TCR came from a human donor with classical Hodgkin lymphoma.

The DNA of the CDR3 is TGTGCCAGCAGCGGACGCCGGGACAGTAATTCACCCCTCCACTTT. Its protein is CASSGRRDSNSPLHF. This rearrangement joins TRBV9 to TRBJ1-6; 7 bases match TRBD1. The germline V gene encodes CDR1 SGDLS and CDR2 YYNGEE. The CDR3 has 15 residues. The J segment lost 6 bases and the V segment lost 3 bases, leaving 6 bases of the junction unmatched. The whole variable domain, remainder taken from reference TRBV9 and TRBJ1-6, is DSGVTQTPKHLITATGQRVTLRCSPRSGDLSVYWYQQSLDQGLQFLIQYYNGEERAKGNILERFSAQQFPDLHSELNLSSLELGDSALYFCASSGRRDSNSPLHFGNGTRLTVT.